The entry below gives a single TCR beta chain sequence along with its context. Per the original data handling: Estimates of nucleated cell counts were drawn from the amplification of reference gene primers. Sequenced by immunoSEQ multiplex PCR; TCRdb stores in-frame clones only, minus some. That table supplies the V and J calls and clone size; D and trimming were determined from the DNA. Altogether more than 200,000 clones are present, 87% being singletons, with the ten largest covering 3%. The sample originates from a study of blood T cell repertoires in COVID-19. After removal of 6 bases from V and 2 bases from J, the junction contained 7 bases not matched to a gene. Germline V lookup: CDR1 MDHEN, CDR2 SYDVKM. The CDR3 totals 14 residues.

This receptor was obtained from a man aged 18 to 29 with active or convalescent COVID-19. The sequencing input was peripheral blood. The rearrangement links TRBV28 to TRBJ2-7, with TRBD2 matching 7 bases. CDR3 sequence reads: CASSPRDYTYEQYF. The CDR3 DNA is TGTGCCAGCAGCCCCCGGGACTACACCTACGAGCAGTACTTC.